In this sample, the clone carrying this T cell receptor (beta chain) turned up many times. Its antigen is not identified. Sequencing targeted expressed TCRB transcripts, as all isolated RNA had been reverse transcribed. Mean read depth for naive, central memory and regulatory T cell samples was approximately 3.57 million reads. TCRdb's copy holds only in-frame clones and misses some; the assay was immunoSEQ multiplex PCR. The sample gives 130,000 to 150,000 clones, more than 9% of which show up once; roughly 1.3% is in the top ten. The record originates from a study of beta chain features in type 1 diabetes. Findings of the study overall: Naive, central memory and Treg TCRB repertoires appeared more alike in patients than in healthy donors.

V lost 3 bases to trimming and J lost 1 base, with 8 bases between them. The CDR3 runs to 13 residues. Germline V lookup: CDR1 SQVTM, CDR2 ANQGSEA. Around 110 mL of blood, on average, came from one heparinised draw per donor. Based on CD45RO/CCR7/CD25/CD127/CD95/CD27, CD4+ regulatory, stem cell-like memory, naive and central memory cells were sorted. Sequencing used naive CD4+ T cells from blood. V is TRBV29-1 and J is TRBJ2-3; perhaps TRBD2 as D (5 bases). This TCR was recovered from a man aged 18-30 years in good health. The CDR3 loop is CSVDWGGTDTQYF. The CDR3, as DNA: TGCAGCGTTGACTGGGGAGGCACAGATACGCAGTATTTT.